These 21 T cell receptor beta chains originate from one sample sequenced in a study of CD8+CD57+ T cells in acquired aplastic anemia. In patients chosen for sequencing, flow cytometry had shown CD8+CD57+ cell expansion. Genomic DNA, the template, was used for profiling of the TCR beta VDJ and CDR3. TCRdb analysed the reads with MiXCR anew, one entry per CDR3 protein. The repertoire holds roughly 61,000 distinct CDR3 sequences, with roughly three fifths as singletons. Source material: sorted CD4+, CD8+, or CD8+CD57+ T cells (not recorded which) from PBMCs. The origin of the receptors is a human donor with aplastic anemia.

As DNA, the CDR3 is TGCAGCGTTGGCTTTGGGACTAGCGTCACAGATACGCAGTATTTT. Translating it yields CSVGFGTSVTDTQYF. The chain joins TRBV29-1 to TRBJ2-3, with 10 bases identical to TRBD2. Germline V lookup: CDR1 SQVTM, CDR2 ANQGSEA. V gave up 4 bases and J gave up 2 bases; unmatched junction bases: 6. The CDR3 has 15 amino acids.

This clonotype was seen repeatedly, ten times or more. The V and J genes are TRBV9 and TRBJ2-1, with D perhaps TRBD2 (5 bases). Germline CDR1 is SGDLS and CDR2 is YYNGEE. V was clipped by 0 bases and J by 5 bases, with 12 bases between them. CDR3 length: 15 residues. CDR3 loop: CASSVAGSADNEQFF. Written as DNA, the CDR3 is TGTGCCAGCAGCGTAGCAGGTAGCGCCGACAATGAGCAGTTCTTC.

This clonotype is medium-sized. This chain uses TRBV24-1 with TRBJ1-2; D call uncertain. Germline values: CDR1 KGHDR, CDR2 SFDVKD. Trimming stripped 1 base from V and 4 bases from J, with 9 bases between. This CDR3 contains 14 residues. The CDR3 protein is CATSDLGQTYGYTF. CDR3 in DNA: TGTGCCACCAGTGATTTAGGGCAGACCTATGGCTACACCTTC.

By frequency in the sample, this clonotype is medium-sized. V usage is TRBV15 and J usage is TRBJ1-1; D uncertain. The V end was cut by 8 bases, the J end by 3 bases, with 13 bases between. Per the germline V gene, CDR1 is LNHNV and CDR2 is YYDKDF (reference sequence). CDR3 length: 13 amino acids. CDR3 in amino acids: CATAGRVDTEAFF. CDR3 coding DNA: TGTGCCACCGCAGGAAGGGTAGACACTGAAGCTTTCTTT.

By share, this clonotype ranks as medium-sized. This chain connects TRBV10-2 to TRBJ2-1; D is possibly TRBD1 (6 bases). The CDR3 consists of 14 residues. V lost 2 bases and J lost 7, with 12 bases in between. CDR1 WSHSY and CDR2 SAAADI come from the germline V gene. The CDR3 DNA follows: TGCGCCAGCAGTGAGGGGGACAATTGGAATGAGCAGTTCTTC. Translation gives CASSEGDNWNEQFF.

The V and J genes are TRBV3-1 and TRBJ2-7, with D hard to call. The CDR3 extends over 14 amino acids. Trimming left V 3 bases short and J 2 bases short, with 11 bases between. Germline values: CDR1 LGHDT, CDR2 YNNKEL (reference sequence). The CDR3 nucleotides are TGTGCCAGCAGCCACTACAGCCCAACCTACGAGCAGTACTTC. It encodes CASSHYSPTYEQYF.

By sample fraction, this clonotype is medium-sized. V gene TRBV2 combines with J gene TRBJ1-1; the D is unclear. This CDR3 comprises 15 residues. V was clipped by 2 bases and J by 5 bases, with 15 bases between them. Germline V gene lookup returns CDR1 SNHLY and CDR2 FYNNEI. The CDR3 spells CASSENNLGRTEAFF. As DNA, the CDR3 is TGTGCCAGCAGTGAAAACAACCTGGGAAGGACTGAAGCTTTCTTT.

Here the CDR3 reads CASSLRWGREGEQYF. In nucleotides, the CDR3 is TGTGCCAGCAGCTTAAGATGGGGCAGGGAGGGCGAGCAGTACTTC. The chain carries TRBV25-1 and TRBJ2-7, with 7 bases lining up with TRBD2. Germline assignment: CDR1 MGHDK and CDR2 SYGVNS. The CDR3 is 15 residues long. V lost 6 bases and J lost 6; bases outside the gene matches: 14.

This chain joins TRBV19 and TRBJ1-5, with 7 bases matching TRBD1. The V and J ends lost 6 bases and 12 bases, in that order; junction bases with no gene match: 11. Germline CDR1 is LNHDA and CDR2 is SQIVND (reference sequence). The CDR3 runs to 13 residues. The CDR3 coding sequence is TGTGCCAGTAGCTCGGACAGGTTGTGGTTCCAGCATTTT. It encodes CASSSDRLWFQHF.

This clonotype was counted at least ten times. V and J are TRBV20-1 and TRBJ1-1; 8 nucleotides line up with TRBD1. The germline gives CDR1 DFQATT, CDR2 SNEGSKA (reference sequence). V shed 5 bases and J 2 bases; nucleotides not matched to a gene: 4. This CDR3 comprises 13 residues. The CDR3 sequence: CSALDRGNTEAFF. The CDR3 DNA is TGCAGTGCTCTCGACAGGGGAAACACTGAAGCTTTCTTT.

The rearrangement joins TRBV7-9 to TRBJ1-2, with D uncertain. This CDR3 region has 10 residues. Trimming stripped 7 bases from V and 6 bases from J, with 6 bases between. The germline V gene has CDR1 SEHNR and CDR2 FQNEAQ (reference sequence). DNA of the CDR3: TGTGCCAGCATTCGTAATGGCTACACCTTC. It codes for CASIRNGYTF.

This clonotype was picked up many times. This chain uses TRBV25-1 with TRBJ2-3; 14 bases map to TRBD2. The germline CDR1 and CDR2 sequences are MGHDK and SYGVNS. With V trimmed by 4 bases and J by 5 bases, 5 bases remained unmatched. This CDR3 contains 16 residues. CDR3 sequence reads: CASSARLAGGEDTQYF. The DNA of the CDR3 is TGTGCCAGCAGTGCTCGACTAGCGGGGGGGGAAGATACGCAGTATTTT.

The rearrangement joins TRBV20-1 to TRBJ2-1; D is ambiguous. This CDR3 is built from 10 residues. Per the germline V gene, CDR1 is DFQATT and CDR2 is SNEGSKA (reference sequence). The CDR3 DNA reads as TGCAGCCTTGGGTACAATGAGCAGTTCTTC. This codes for CSLGYNEQFF.

In this sample, this clonotype turned up many times. The J gene is TRBJ2-7, the V gene TRBV5-1; perhaps D is TRBD1 or TRBD2 (6 bases each). The CDR3 runs to 15 residues. The V end lost 0 bases, the J end lost 6 bases, and 16 bases lay between the germline ends. CDR1 and CDR2 from the germline V gene are SGHRS and YFSETQ. This CDR3 reads CASSLAYRGDPEQYF. The CDR3 coding sequence is TGCGCCAGCAGCTTGGCCTATAGGGGGGACCCCGAGCAGTACTTC. Filled out from reference TRBV5-1 and TRBJ2-7, the complete variable domain reads KAGVTQTPRYLIKTRGQQVTLSCSPISGHRSVSWYQQTPGQGLQFLFEYFSETQRNKGNFPGRFSGRQFSNSRSEMNVSTLELGDSALYLCASSLAYRGDPEQYFGPGTRLTVT.

This clonotype is termed medium-sized. The chain uses TRBV15 and TRBJ2-3, with D uncertain. Germline loops: CDR1 LNHNV, CDR2 YYDKDF (reference sequence). The CDR3 is 13 residues long. The germline V and J ends were trimmed by 7 bases and 2 bases, with 10 bases remaining between them. The CDR3 protein is CATKMEHTDTQYF. For the CDR3, the DNA is TGTGCCACCAAAATGGAGCACACAGATACGCAGTATTTT.

The chain joins TRBV2 to TRBJ2-5; D is unresolved. There are 12 residues in the CDR3. Germline V gives CDR1 SNHLY, CDR2 FYNNEI. V was pared by 0 bases and J by 7 bases, with 6 bases between. For the CDR3, the DNA is TGTGCCAGCAGTGAAGCGGGATCGACCCAGTACTTC. This codes for CASSEAGSTQYF.

The genes are TRBV2 and TRBJ2-7; perhaps TRBD2 as D (5 bases). Germline V lookup: CDR1 SNHLY, CDR2 FYNNEI. V dropped 5 bases and J dropped 6 bases, with 11 bases sitting between them. The CDR3 totals 12 residues. CDR3 sequence: CASSLTSAEQYF. Written as DNA, the CDR3 is TGTGCCAGCAGTTTAACTAGTGCCGAGCAGTACTTC.

This clonotype is labeled as medium-sized. This chain connects TRBV9 to TRBJ1-3; D uncertain. There are 13 residues in the CDR3. CDR1 is SGDLS, CDR2 YYNGEE, per germline. V lost 0 bases to trimming and J lost 3 bases, with 4 bases between them. This CDR3 reads CASSVAIGNTIYF. The CDR3 region has the DNA TGTGCCAGCAGCGTAGCTATTGGAAACACCATATATTTT.

This clonotype was seen ten or more times. The rearrangement uses TRBV9 and TRBJ2-3; D is ambiguous. CDR3 length equals 15 residues. V lost 6 bases, J lost 3 bases, and 17 bases lay in between. Germline V lookup: CDR1 SGDLS, CDR2 YYNGEE. CDR3 sequence (DNA): TGTGCCAGCACTTATCATGGACGGAAGACAGATACGCAGTATTTT. This gives the protein CASTYHGRKTDTQYF.

The rearrangement joins TRBV10-3 to TRBJ2-7; TRBD1 might be the D (8 bases). With 4 bases removed from V and 11 bases from J, the gap between germline ends came to 12 bases. CDR3 length equals 11 residues. Germline CDR1 and CDR2: ENHRY and SYGVKD. The CDR3 sequence: CAISGGGQEYF. The CDR3 nucleotides read TGTGCCATCAGTGGCGGGGGACAGGAGTACTTC.

The chain recombines TRBV19 with TRBJ2-7; 13 nucleotides align to TRBD2. V shed 5 bases and J 2 bases; nucleotides not matched to a gene: 3. The germline CDR1 and CDR2 sequences are LNHDA and SQIVND (reference sequence). This CDR3 comprises 15 residues. The CDR3: CASSRGTSGAYEQYF. DNA for the CDR3: TGTGCCAGTAGTCGCGGGACTAGCGGGGCCTACGAGCAGTACTTC. Full variable domain (remainder filled in from reference TRBV19 and TRBJ2-7): DGGITQSPKYLFRKEGQNVTLSCEQNLNHDAMYWYRQDPGQGLRLIYYSQIVNDFQKGDIAEGYSVSREKKESFPLTVTSAQKNPTAFYLCASSRGTSGAYEQYFGPGTRLTVT.